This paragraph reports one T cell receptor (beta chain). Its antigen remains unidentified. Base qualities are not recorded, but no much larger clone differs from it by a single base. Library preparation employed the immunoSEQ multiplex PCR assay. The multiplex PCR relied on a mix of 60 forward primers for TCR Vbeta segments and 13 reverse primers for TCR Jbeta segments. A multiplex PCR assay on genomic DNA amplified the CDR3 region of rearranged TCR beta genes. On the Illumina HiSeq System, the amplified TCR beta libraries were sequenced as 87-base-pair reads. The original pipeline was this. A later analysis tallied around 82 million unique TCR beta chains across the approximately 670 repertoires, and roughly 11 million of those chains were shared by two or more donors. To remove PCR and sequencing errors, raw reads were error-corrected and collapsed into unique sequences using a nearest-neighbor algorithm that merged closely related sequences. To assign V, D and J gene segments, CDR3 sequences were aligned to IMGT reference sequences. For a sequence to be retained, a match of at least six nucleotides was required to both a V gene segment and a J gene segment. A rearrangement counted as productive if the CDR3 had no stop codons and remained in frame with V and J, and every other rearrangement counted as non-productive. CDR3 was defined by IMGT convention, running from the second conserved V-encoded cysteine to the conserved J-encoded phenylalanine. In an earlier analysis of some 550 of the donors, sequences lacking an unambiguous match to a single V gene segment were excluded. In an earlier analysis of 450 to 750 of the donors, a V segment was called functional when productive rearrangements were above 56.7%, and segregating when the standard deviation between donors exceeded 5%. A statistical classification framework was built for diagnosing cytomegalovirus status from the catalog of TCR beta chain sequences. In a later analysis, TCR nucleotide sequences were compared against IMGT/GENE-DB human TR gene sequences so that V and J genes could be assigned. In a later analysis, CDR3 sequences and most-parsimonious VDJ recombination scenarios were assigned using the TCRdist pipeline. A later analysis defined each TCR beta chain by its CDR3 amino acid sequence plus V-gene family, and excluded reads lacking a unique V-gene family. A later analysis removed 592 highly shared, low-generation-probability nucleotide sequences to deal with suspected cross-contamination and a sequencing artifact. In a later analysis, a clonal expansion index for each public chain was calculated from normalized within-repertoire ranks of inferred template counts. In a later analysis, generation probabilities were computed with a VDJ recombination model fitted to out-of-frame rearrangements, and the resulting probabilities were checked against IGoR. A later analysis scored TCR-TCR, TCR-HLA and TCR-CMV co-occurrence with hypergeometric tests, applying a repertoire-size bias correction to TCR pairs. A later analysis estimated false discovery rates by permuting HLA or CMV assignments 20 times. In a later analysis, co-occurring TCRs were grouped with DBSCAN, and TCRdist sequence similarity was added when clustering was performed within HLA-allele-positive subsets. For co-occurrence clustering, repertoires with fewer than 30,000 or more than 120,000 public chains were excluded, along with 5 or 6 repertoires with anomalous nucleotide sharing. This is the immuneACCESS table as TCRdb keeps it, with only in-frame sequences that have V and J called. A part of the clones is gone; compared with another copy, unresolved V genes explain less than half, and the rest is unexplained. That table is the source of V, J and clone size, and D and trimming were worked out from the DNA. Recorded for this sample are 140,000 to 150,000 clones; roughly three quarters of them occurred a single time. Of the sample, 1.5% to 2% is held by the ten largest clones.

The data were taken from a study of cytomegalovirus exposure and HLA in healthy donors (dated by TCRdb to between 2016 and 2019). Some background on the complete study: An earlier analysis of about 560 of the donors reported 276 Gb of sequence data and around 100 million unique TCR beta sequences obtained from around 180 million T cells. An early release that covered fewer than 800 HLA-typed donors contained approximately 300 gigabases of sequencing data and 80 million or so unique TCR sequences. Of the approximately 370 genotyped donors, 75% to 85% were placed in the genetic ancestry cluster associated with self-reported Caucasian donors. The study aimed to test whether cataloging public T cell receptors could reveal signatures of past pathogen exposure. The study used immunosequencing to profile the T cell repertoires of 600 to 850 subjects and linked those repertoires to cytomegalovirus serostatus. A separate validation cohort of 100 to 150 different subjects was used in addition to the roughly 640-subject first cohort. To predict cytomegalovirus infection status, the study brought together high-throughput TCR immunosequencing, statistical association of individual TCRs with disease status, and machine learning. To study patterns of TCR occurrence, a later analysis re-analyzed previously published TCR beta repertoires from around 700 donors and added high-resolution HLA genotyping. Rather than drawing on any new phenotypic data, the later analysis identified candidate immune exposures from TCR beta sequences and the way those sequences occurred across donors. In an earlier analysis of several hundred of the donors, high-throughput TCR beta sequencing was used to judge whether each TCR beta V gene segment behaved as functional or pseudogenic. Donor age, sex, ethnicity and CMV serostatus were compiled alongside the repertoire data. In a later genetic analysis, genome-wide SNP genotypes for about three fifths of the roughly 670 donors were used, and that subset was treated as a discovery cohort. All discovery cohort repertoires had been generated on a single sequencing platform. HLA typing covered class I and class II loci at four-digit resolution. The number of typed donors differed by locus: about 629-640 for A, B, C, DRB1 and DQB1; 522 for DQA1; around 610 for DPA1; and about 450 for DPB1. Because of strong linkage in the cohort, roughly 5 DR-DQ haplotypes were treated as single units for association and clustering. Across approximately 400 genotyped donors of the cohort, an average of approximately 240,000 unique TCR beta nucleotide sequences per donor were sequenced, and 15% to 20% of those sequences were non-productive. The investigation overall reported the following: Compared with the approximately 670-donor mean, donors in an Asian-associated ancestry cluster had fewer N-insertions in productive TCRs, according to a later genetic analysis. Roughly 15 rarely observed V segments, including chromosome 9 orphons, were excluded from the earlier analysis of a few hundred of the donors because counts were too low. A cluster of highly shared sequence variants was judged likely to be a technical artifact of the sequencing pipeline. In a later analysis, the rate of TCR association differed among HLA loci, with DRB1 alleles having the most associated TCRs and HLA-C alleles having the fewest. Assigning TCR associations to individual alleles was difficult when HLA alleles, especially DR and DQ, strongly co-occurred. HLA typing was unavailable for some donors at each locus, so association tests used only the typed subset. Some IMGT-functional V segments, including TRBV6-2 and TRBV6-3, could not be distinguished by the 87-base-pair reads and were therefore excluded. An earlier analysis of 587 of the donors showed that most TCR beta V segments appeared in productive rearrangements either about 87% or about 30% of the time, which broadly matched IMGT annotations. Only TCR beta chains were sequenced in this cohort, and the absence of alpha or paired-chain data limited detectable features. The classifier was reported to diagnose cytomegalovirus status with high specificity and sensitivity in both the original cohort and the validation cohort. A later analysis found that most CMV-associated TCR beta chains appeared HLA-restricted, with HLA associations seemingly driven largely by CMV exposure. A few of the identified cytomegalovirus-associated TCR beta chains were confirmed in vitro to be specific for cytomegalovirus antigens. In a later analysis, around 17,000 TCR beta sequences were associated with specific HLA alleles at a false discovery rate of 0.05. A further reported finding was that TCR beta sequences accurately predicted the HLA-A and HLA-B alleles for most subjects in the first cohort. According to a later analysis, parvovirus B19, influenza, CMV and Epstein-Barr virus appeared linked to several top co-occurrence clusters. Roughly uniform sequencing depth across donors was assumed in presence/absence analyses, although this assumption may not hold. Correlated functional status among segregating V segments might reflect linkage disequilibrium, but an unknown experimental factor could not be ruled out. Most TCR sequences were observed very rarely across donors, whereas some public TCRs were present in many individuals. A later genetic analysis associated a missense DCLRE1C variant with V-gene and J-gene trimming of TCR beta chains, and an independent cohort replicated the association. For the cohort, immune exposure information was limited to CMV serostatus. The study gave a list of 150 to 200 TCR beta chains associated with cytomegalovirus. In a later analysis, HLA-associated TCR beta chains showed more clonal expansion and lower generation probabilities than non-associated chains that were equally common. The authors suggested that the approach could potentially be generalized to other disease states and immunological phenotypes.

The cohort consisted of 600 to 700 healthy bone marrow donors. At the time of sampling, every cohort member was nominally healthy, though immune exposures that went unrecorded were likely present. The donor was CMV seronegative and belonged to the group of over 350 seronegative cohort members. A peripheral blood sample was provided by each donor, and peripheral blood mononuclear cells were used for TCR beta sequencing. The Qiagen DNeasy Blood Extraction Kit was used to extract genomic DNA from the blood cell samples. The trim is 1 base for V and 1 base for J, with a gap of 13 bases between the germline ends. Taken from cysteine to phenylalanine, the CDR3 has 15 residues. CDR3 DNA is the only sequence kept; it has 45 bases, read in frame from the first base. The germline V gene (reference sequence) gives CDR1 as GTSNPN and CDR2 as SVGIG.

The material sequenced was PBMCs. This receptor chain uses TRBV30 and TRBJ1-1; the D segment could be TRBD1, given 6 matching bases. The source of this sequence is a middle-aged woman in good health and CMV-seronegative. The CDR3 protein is CAWSAMTGQNTEAFF. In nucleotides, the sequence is TGTGCCTGGAGTGCGATGACAGGCCAGAACACTGAAGCTTTCTTT. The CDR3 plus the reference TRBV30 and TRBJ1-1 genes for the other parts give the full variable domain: SQTIHQWPATLVQPVGSPLSLECTVEGTSNPNLYWYRQAAGRGLQLLFYSVGIGQISSEVPQNLSASRPQDRQFILSSKKLLLSDSGFYLCAWSAMTGQNTEAFFGQGTRLTVV.